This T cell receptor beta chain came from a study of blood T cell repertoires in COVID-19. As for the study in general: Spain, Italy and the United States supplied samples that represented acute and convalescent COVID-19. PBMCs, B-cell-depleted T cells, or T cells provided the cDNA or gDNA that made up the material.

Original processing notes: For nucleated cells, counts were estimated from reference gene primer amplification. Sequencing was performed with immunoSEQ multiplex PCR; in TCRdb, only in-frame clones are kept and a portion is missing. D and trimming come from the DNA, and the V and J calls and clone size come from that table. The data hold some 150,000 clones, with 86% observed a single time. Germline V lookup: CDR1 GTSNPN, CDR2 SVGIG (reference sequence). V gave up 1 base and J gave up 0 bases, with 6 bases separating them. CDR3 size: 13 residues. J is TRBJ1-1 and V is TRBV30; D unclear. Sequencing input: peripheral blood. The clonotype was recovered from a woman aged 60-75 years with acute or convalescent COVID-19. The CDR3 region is CAWSGLVNTEAFF. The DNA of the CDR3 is TGTGCCTGGAGTGGGCTCGTGAACACTGAAGCTTTCTTT.